Presented here are 26 T cell receptor beta chains from one specimen sequenced in a study of CD8 T cells in Susac syndrome. RNA totalling about 0.5 to 1 ug underwent reverse transcription with random hexamers. TCRdb analysed the immunoSEQ multiplex PCR reads with MiXCR anew, one entry per CDR3 protein. Of under 200,000 distinct CDR3 sequences listed, around nine tenths are singletons. What was sequenced was CD4+ T cells from PBMCs. The receptor source for this set is a human donor with Susac syndrome.

This rearrangement joins TRBV4-1 to TRBJ1-1; D perhaps matches TRBD1 (6 bases). CDR1 MGHRA and CDR2 YSYEKL come from the germline V gene. The CDR3 is made up of 16 amino acids. V gave up 1 base and J gave up 4 bases, with 16 bases separating them. In DNA, the CDR3 is TGCGCCAGCAGCCAAGTCCTACAGGGCTCTAGCACTGAAGCTTTCTTT. Its protein product is CASSQVLQGSSTEAFF.

The chain combines TRBV5-1 with TRBJ2-1, with TRBD2 matching over 14 bases. CDR3 size: 18 residues. In germline, CDR1 is SGHRS, CDR2 YFSETQ. J lost 2 bases, V lost 4 bases, and 8 bases had no gene match. CDR3 in DNA: TGCGCCAGCAGCCCCGGGACTAGCGGGGGCTCTACCTACAATGAGCAGTTCTTC. It encodes CASSPGTSGGSTYNEQFF.

This sequence joins TRBV21-1 and TRBJ2-7. TRBV21-1 is tagged as a pseudogene. The CDR3 has 16 amino acids. The CDR3 sequence is CASSKGVDSVSYEQYF. The CDR3 DNA follows: TGTGCCAGCAGCAAAGGAGTCGATTCCGTCTCCTACGAGCAGTACTTC.

V gene TRBV20-1 combines with J gene TRBJ2-5, with D possibly TRBD1 on 6 matching bases. There are 16 residues in the CDR3. V shed 5 bases and J shed 1 base, with 20 bases lying between them. In germline, CDR1 is DFQATT, CDR2 SNEGSKA (reference sequence). The CDR3 sequence: CSALLALGGRQETQYF. Written as DNA, the CDR3 is TGCAGTGCTCTCTTAGCGTTAGGGGGACGCCAAGAGACCCAGTACTTC.

The chain carries TRBV7-3 and TRBJ2-1; 10 nucleotides match TRBD2. V trimming: 5 bases; J trimming: 9 bases; junction bases outside the gene matches: 19. This CDR3 region has 18 residues. Germline CDR1 is SGHTA and CDR2 is FQGTGA. In DNA form, the CDR3 reads TGTGCCAGCAGCCCAACGGAGAGGACTAGCGGAGGGACAAGTGAGCAGTTCTTC. It specifies CASSPTERTSGGTSEQFF.

The V call is TRBV4-1, the J call TRBJ2-1; 9 bases map to TRBD2. This CDR3 is 16 amino acids long. The germline gives CDR1 MGHRA, CDR2 YSYEKL. J gave up 4 bases and V 4 bases, and 8 bases lay outside the gene matches. CDR3 sequence reads: CASSPGGLAAYNEQFF. Written as DNA, the CDR3 is TGCGCCAGCAGCCCAGGGGGACTAGCTGCTTACAATGAGCAGTTCTTC.

V is TRBV7-3 and J is TRBJ2-1; D is ambiguous. Germline assignment: CDR1 SGHTA and CDR2 FQGTGA. The length of the CDR3 is 12 residues. Trimming shortened V by 4 bases and J by 7 bases, and 8 bases separated the two germline ends. CDR3 DNA sequence: TGTGCCAGCAGCTCGGTCACTAATGAGCAGTTCTTC. It codes for CASSSVTNEQFF.

The genes are TRBV7-9 and TRBJ1-1, with 7 bases identical to TRBD1. This CDR3 is 12 amino acids long. V was clipped by 5 bases and J by 7 bases; unmatched bases: 4. Germline values: CDR1 SEHNR, CDR2 FQNEAQ (reference sequence). CDR3 bases: TGTGCCAGCAGCACTAGGACAGGTGAAGCTTTCTTT. Translating gives CASSTRTGEAFF.

V usage is TRBV11-2 and J usage is TRBJ2-5; no reliable D call. Germline CDR1 and CDR2: SGHAT and FQNNGV. The CDR3 sequence is 12 residues long. V lost 1 base and J lost 5, with 5 bases in between. Written as DNA, the CDR3 is TGTGCCAGCAGCTTAGGCCGGGAGACCCAGTACTTC. Translated, it gives CASSLGRETQYF.

The V gene is TRBV10-3, the J gene TRBJ1-5, with D possibly matching TRBD1 (6 bases). The germline V gene encodes CDR1 ENHRY and CDR2 SYGVKD. The CDR3 extends over 14 amino acids. V lost 4 bases, J lost 3 bases, and 10 bases lay in between. The CDR3 bases are TGTGCCATCAGTGCCGGGGGGCCCAATCAGCCCCAGCATTTT. This translates into CAISAGGPNQPQHF.

The CDR3 region is CASSLYPDNQPQHF. The DNA for the CDR3 is TGCGCCAGCAGCTTGTATCCAGATAATCAGCCCCAGCATTTT. The chain joins TRBV5-1 to TRBJ1-5, with no clear D. This CDR3 is 14 amino acids long. The germline CDR1 and CDR2 sequences are SGHRS and YFSETQ. The ends were cut back, 1 base at V and 4 bases at J, with 9 bases in the middle. The variable domain in full, completed from reference TRBV5-1 and TRBJ1-5, reads KAGVTQTPRYLIKTRGQQVTLSCSPISGHRSVSWYQQTPGQGLQFLFEYFSETQRNKGNFPGRFSGRQFSNSRSEMNVSTLELGDSALYLCASSLYPDNQPQHFGDGTRLSIL.

V is TRBV11-3 and J is TRBJ2-1; 10 bases are shared with TRBD2. The CDR3 consists of 16 residues. Trimming at V came to 2 bases and at J to 4 bases, leaving 5 bases not matched to a gene. CDR1 SGHNT and CDR2 YENEEA come from the germline V gene. The CDR3 DNA sequence: TGTGCCAGCAGCTTAAGAAGCGGGAGGGGGTACAATGAGCAGTTCTTC. Protein product: CASSLRSGRGYNEQFF. The full variable domain, with the rest looked up from reference TRBV11-3 and TRBJ2-1, is EAGVVQSPRYKIIEKKQPVAFWCNPISGHNTLYWYLQNLGQGPELLIRYENEEAVDDSQLPKDRFSAERLKGVDSTLKIQPAELGDSAVYLCASSLRSGRGYNEQFFGPGTRLTVL.

The CDR3 DNA sequence: TGTGCCAGCAGCTATAGGGACAGGAACACTGAAGCTTTCTTT. The encoded protein is CASSYRDRNTEAFF. The J gene is TRBJ1-1, the V gene TRBV3-1; 7 nucleotides match TRBD1. With V trimmed by 5 bases and J by 1 base, 4 bases remained unmatched. From germline, CDR1 is LGHDT and CDR2 YNNKEL (reference sequence). CDR3 length equals 14 residues.

The CDR3 nucleotides are TGTGCCAGCAGCTTAGTGACGGACTTTAACTATGGCTACACCTTC. Protein: CASSLVTDFNYGYTF. The gene calls are TRBV7-2 and TRBJ1-2; no reliable D call. This CDR3 region has 15 residues. Looked up from germline, CDR1 is SGHTA and CDR2 is FQGNSA. V lost 1 base and J lost 1, with 10 bases in between.

This chain connects TRBV20-1 to TRBJ2-3; perhaps TRBD1 as D (6 bases). Trimming removed 5 bases from V and 2 bases from J, with 20 bases in between. Germline lookup yields CDR1 DFQATT and CDR2 SNEGSKA (reference sequence). The CDR3 is made up of 16 amino acids. DNA of the CDR3: TGCAGTGCTCATACGACCCTAGGGGGAACCACAGATACGCAGTATTTT. It specifies CSAHTTLGGTTDTQYF.

Points on this clonotype: The junction departs from germline at one end; a sequencing error may be responsible. The gene calls are TRBV20-1 and TRBJ2-7, with 7 bases that match TRBD2. Germline V gene sequence: CDR1 DFQATT, CDR2 SNEGSKA (reference sequence). The CDR3 contains 16 residues. CDR3 sequence reads: CSARPLGLPNSYEQCF. The CDR3 DNA reads as TGCAGTGCTAGGCCATTGGGACTACCAAACTCCTACGAGCAGTGCTTC.

This sequence joins TRBV2 and TRBJ1-5; a weak D match, TRBD1 (5 bases). CDR3 size: 17 residues. The germline gives CDR1 SNHLY, CDR2 FYNNEI. The V end was cut by 2 bases, the J end by 0 bases, with 14 bases between. The CDR3 DNA follows: TGTGCCAGCAGTGAATTCCAGGGCCCCGTTAGCAATCAGCCCCAGCATTTT. Translating gives CASSEFQGPVSNQPQHF.

This clonotype has only one observation. The genes are TRBV19 and TRBJ2-1; 7 nucleotides agree with TRBD2. Germline CDR1 is LNHDA and CDR2 is SQIVND (reference sequence). Trimming removed 7 bases from V and 1 base from J; junction bases left unmatched: 7. The length of the CDR3 is 15 residues. For the CDR3, the DNA is TGTGCCAGTACCCCCAGCGGGGTTTCCTACAATGAGCAGTTCTTC. Translation: CASTPSGVSYNEQFF.

The rearrangement links TRBV5-1 to TRBJ1-4; the D is unclear. The CDR3 is 14 amino acids. Trimming cost V 0 bases and J 4 bases, with 7 bases left between them. The germline gives CDR1 SGHRS, CDR2 YFSETQ. The CDR3 region has the DNA TGCGCCAGCAGCTTGGAGGCTATTAATGAAAAACTGTTTTTT. This translates into CASSLEAINEKLFF. Full variable domain (outside the CDR3, taken from reference TRBV5-1 and TRBJ1-4): KAGVTQTPRYLIKTRGQQVTLSCSPISGHRSVSWYQQTPGQGLQFLFEYFSETQRNKGNFPGRFSGRQFSNSRSEMNVSTLELGDSALYLCASSLEAINEKLFFGSGTQLSVL.

This sequence joins TRBV21-1 and TRBJ1-1; the table's D call, TRBD1, has no DNA check behind it. TRBV21-1 is a documented pseudogene. CDR3 length: 18 amino acids. The CDR3 DNA reads TGTGCCAGCAGCAAAGGTGACTCCCAAAGAGGGGTGAACACTGAAGCTTTCTTT. It translates to CASSKGDSQRGVNTEAFF.

V is TRBV7-8 and J is TRBJ1-1; possible D gene TRBD1, 6 bases. This CDR3 has 16 amino acids. CDR1 is SGHVS and CDR2 is FQNEAQ in the germline V gene. V shed 0 bases and J shed 2 bases, with 13 bases lying between them. CDR3 in DNA: TGTGCCAGCAGCTTAGCTACAGGGCCTACCAACACTGAAGCTTTCTTT. Protein product: CASSLATGPTNTEAFF.

V usage is TRBV5-1 and J usage is TRBJ2-5; 8 bases fit TRBD2. Trimming at V came to 4 bases and at J to 2 bases, leaving 4 bases not matched to a gene. The CDR3 sequence is 14 residues long. Germline V gene sequence: CDR1 SGHRS, CDR2 YFSETQ. In DNA form, the CDR3 reads TGCGCCAGCAGCGCGGGGGGTTTGCAAGAGACCCAGTACTTC. Translating it yields CASSAGGLQETQYF.

The chain couples TRBV5-8 to TRBJ2-2; D is unresolved. V gave up 0 bases and J gave up 2 bases, with 5 bases separating them. Germline V CDR1 and CDR2: SGHTS, YDEGEE. CDR3 size: 14 residues. The CDR3 coding sequence is TGTGCCAGCAGCTTGGTAGATAACACCGGGGAGCTGTTTTTT. Translated: CASSLVDNTGELFF.

The genes are TRBV7-3 and TRBJ1-5; possibly TRBD1 for D (5 bases). Germline V CDR1 and CDR2: SGHTA, FQGTGA. This CDR3 is built from 14 residues. With 1 base removed from V and 5 bases from J, the gap between germline ends came to 9 bases. In DNA form, the CDR3 reads TGTGCCAGCAGCTTAAAGTGGGGCGATCAGCCCCAGCATTTT. This gives the protein CASSLKWGDQPQHF.

The CDR3 loop is CASWTSGRAANEQFF. In nucleotides, the CDR3 is TGTGCCAGCTGGACTAGCGGGAGGGCCGCCAATGAGCAGTTCTTC. The chain combines TRBV2 with TRBJ2-1, with 15 bases fitting TRBD2. Germline-derived CDR1 and CDR2 are SNHLY and FYNNEI. Trimming removed 8 bases from V and 6 bases from J; junction bases left unmatched: 5. This CDR3 has 15 amino acids.

The chain employs TRBV12-3 or TRBV12-4 and TRBJ2-7; D gene uncertain. The CDR3 is 14 residues long. Between the trimmed V and J ends, which lost 5 bases and 1 base, there was a span of 12 bases. For the CDR3, the DNA is TGTGCCAGCAGTGATTTCTTGGGATCCTACGAGCAGTACTTC. It is translated as CASSDFLGSYEQYF.